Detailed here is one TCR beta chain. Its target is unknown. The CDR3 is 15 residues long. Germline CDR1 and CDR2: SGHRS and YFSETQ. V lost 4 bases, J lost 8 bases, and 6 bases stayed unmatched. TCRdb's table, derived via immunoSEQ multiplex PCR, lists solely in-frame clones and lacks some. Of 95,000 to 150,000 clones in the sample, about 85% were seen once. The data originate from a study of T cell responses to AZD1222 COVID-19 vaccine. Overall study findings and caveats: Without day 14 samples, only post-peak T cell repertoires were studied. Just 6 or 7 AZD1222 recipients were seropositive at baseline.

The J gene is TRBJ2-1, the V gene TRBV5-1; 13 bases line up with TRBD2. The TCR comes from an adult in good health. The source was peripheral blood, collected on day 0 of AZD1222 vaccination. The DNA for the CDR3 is TGCGCCAGCAGCCCCGGGACTAGCGGGATGGATGAGCAGTTCTTC. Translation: CASSPGTSGMDEQFF.